The 15 T cell receptor beta chains below were found in one sample sequenced in a study of spatial heterogeneity in lung cancer. One entry per CDR3 protein results from TCRdb running MiXCR on the 5' RACE reads. Here the sample spans over 45,000 distinct CDR3 sequences, about 5.8% being singletons. Time point indicated: sample taken at primary tumor resection. Tumor, nontumor lung or frozen PBMC supplied whole RNA that was sequenced unsorted. Here the sequenced sample was PBMCs, taken at surgery. Receptors originate from a male donor with early-stage non-small cell lung cancer.

The CDR3 sequence: CASSKASGGQYNEQFF. CDR3 in DNA: TGTGCCAGTAGTAAGGCTAGCGGAGGACAATACAATGAGCAGTTCTTC. This chain uses TRBV19 with TRBJ2-1; 7 bases are shared with TRBD2. The ends lost 4 bases at V and 4 bases at J; junction bases unmatched: 10. The germline V gene has CDR1 LNHDA and CDR2 SQIVND (reference sequence). The CDR3 is 16 residues long.

The chain combines TRBV6-1 with TRBJ1-6; D call uncertain. The CDR3 is made up of 14 amino acids. V was cut by 0 bases and J by 13 bases, with 13 bases left in between. Germline V lookup: CDR1 MNHNS, CDR2 SASEGT. CDR3 sequence: CASSEARRTGPLHF. The CDR3 nucleotides are TGTGCCAGCAGTGAAGCGCGGAGGACGGGGCCCCTCCACTTT.

This clonotype was recorded at least ten times. This chain joins TRBV4-3 and TRBJ2-7, with D unresolved. The V gene's germline CDR1 is LGHNA and CDR2 YSLEER. This CDR3 is 13 amino acids long. V lost 6 bases and J 3 bases, leaving 12 bases between the germline ends. The CDR3 DNA is TGCGCCAGCAGGGGTTACAACCGCTACGAGCAGTACTTC. It is translated as CASRGYNRYEQYF.

This clonotype was recorded many times. The chain combines TRBV4-2 with TRBJ2-1; D perhaps matches TRBD2 (5 bases). V lost 0 bases, J lost 3 bases, and 9 bases lay in between. CDR1 LGHNA and CDR2 YNFKEQ come from the germline V gene. This CDR3 region has 15 residues. The CDR3 spells CASSQDRTSYNEQFF. Here the CDR3 DNA reads TGTGCCAGCAGCCAAGACCGTACTAGCTACAATGAGCAGTTCTTC.

This clonotype was recorded at least ten times. The CDR3 loop reads CASSPWQNSPLHF. The CDR3 region has the DNA TGTGCCAGCAGCCCCTGGCAGAATTCACCCCTCCACTTT. The chain recombines TRBV12-3 or TRBV12-4 with TRBJ1-6; D is ambiguous. V was pared by 6 bases and J by 7 bases, with 10 bases between. This CDR3 spans 13 amino acids.

This clonotype has more than one count but fewer than ten. The chain combines TRBV11-2 with TRBJ2-2; D perhaps matches TRBD1 (5 bases). In germline, CDR1 is SGHAT, CDR2 FQNNGV. The CDR3 has 13 residues. Trimming took 0 bases from V and 8 from J, leaving 7 bases between them. CDR3 amino acids: CASSLEAGGELFF. The CDR3, as DNA: TGTGCCAGCAGCTTAGAGGCAGGGGGGGAGCTGTTTTTT.

This clonotype was counted many times. The V call is TRBV18, the J call TRBJ2-1; 11 bases match TRBD1. Trimming cost V 0 bases and J 3 bases; bases outside gene matches: 4. Germline lookup yields CDR1 KGHSH and CDR2 LQKENI. The CDR3 spans 17 residues. The CDR3 bases are TGTGCCAGCTCACCACCCGCCGGGACAGGGGGCTACAATGAGCAGTTCTTC. Translation: CASSPPAGTGGYNEQFF.

This clonotype showed up many times. This chain connects TRBV3-1 to TRBJ2-3; TRBD2 is a possible D gene (5 bases). There are 14 residues in the CDR3. The V end was cut by 6 bases, the J end by 1 base, with 11 bases between. The germline gives CDR1 LGHDT, CDR2 YNNKEL (reference sequence). The CDR3 spells CASRDAAGTDTQYF. The DNA of the CDR3 is TGTGCCAGCAGGGACGCAGCGGGCACAGATACGCAGTATTTT.

The V and J genes are TRBV6-1 and TRBJ1-2; tentatively, D is TRBD1 (5 bases). V was cut by 5 bases and J by 2 bases, with 12 bases left in between. The length of the CDR3 is 14 residues. Germline CDR1 MNHNS, CDR2 SASEGT. CDR3 bases: TGTGCCAGCAGTCATGGGACGGCGAACTATGGCTACACCTTC. As protein: CASSHGTANYGYTF.

This clonotype was seen at least ten times. This rearrangement joins TRBV18 to TRBJ1-1, with D unclear. This CDR3 contains 12 residues. Trimming took off 3 bases at V and 5 bases at J, with 7 bases between the two ends. Per the germline V gene, CDR1 is KGHSH and CDR2 is LQKENI. CDR3 amino acids: CASSPPGTEAFF. Here the CDR3 DNA reads TGTGCCAGCTCACCGCCGGGTACTGAAGCTTTCTTT.

This clonotype was observed at least ten times. The rearrangement uses TRBV20-1 and TRBJ1-3; D is perhaps TRBD1 (6 bases). Trimming took off 6 bases at V and 1 base at J, with 7 bases between the two ends. The CDR3 is 12 amino acids. Germline CDR1 reads DFQATT; CDR2 reads SNEGSKA (reference sequence). The DNA of the CDR3 is TGCAGTGCCAGGGGATCTGGAAACACCATATATTTT. Translation: CSARGSGNTIYF.

This clonotype appeared many times. The chain recombines TRBV5-4 with TRBJ1-1; 7 bases are a match to TRBD1. The CDR3 contains 14 residues. Germline trimming cut 3 bases from V and 4 bases from J; bases unmatched to any gene: 6. Germline CDR1 reads SGHNT; CDR2 reads YYREEE (reference sequence). The CDR3: CASSWTGGPTEAFF. The CDR3 bases are TGTGCCAGCAGCTGGACAGGAGGTCCCACTGAAGCTTTCTTT.

V and J are TRBV4-1 and TRBJ2-7; tentative D call: TRBD2 (7 bases). CDR1 MGHRA and CDR2 YSYEKL come from the germline V gene. The CDR3 has 16 residues. Trimming pared 1 base from V and 0 bases from J, leaving 13 bases between. This CDR3 reads CASSQVRGPSSYEQYF. The CDR3 DNA reads TGCGCCAGCAGCCAAGTGCGGGGGCCGTCCTCCTACGAGCAGTACTTC.

This clonotype was detected ten times or more. The chain carries TRBV7-9 and TRBJ1-2; 11 bases are shared with TRBD1. The CDR3 is 15 amino acids. V lost 8 bases, J lost 8 bases, and 13 bases stayed unmatched. Germline CDR1 and CDR2: SEHNR and FQNEAQ (reference sequence). The chain's CDR3 is CASDSVGQGATGYTF. CDR3 in DNA: TGTGCCAGCGACTCCGTTGGACAGGGGGCGACGGGCTACACCTTC.

This clonotype was counted only a few times. The chain links TRBV6-5 to TRBJ2-1; TRBD2 might be the D (5 bases). Trimming pared 7 bases from V and 2 bases from J, leaving 9 bases between. The CDR3 contains 13 residues. Germline V gives CDR1 MNHEY, CDR2 SVGAGI. CDR3 sequence: CASIAPAYNEQFF. Written as DNA, the CDR3 is TGTGCCAGCATAGCGCCCGCCTACAATGAGCAGTTCTTC.